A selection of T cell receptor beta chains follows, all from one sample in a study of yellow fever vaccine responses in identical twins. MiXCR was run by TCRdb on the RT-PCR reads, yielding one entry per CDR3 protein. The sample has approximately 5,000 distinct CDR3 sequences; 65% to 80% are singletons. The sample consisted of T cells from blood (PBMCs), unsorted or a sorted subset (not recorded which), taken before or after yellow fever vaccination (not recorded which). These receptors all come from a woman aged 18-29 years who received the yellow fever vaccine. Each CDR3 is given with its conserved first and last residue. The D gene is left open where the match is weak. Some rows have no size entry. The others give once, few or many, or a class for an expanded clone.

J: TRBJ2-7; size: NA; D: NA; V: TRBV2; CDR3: CASNSLATEQYF; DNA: TGTGCCAGCAACTCCTTAGCCACCGAGCAGTACTTC
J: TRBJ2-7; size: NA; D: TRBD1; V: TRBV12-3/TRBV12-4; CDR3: CASSLYGQGQRGEQYF; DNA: TGTGCCAGCAGTCTTTACGGACAGGGCCAGAGGGGAGAGCAGTACTTC
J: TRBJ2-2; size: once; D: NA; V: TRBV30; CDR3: CALLLDTGELFF; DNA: TGTGCCTTACTTTTGGACACCGGGGAGCTGTTTTTT
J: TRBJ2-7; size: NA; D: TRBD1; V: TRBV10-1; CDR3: CASSAGTGDYEQYF; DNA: TGCGCCAGCAGTGCCGGGACAGGAGACTACGAGCAGTACTTC
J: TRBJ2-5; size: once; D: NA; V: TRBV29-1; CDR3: CSACDQGETQYF; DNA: TGCAGTGCGTGCGATCAGGGCGAGACCCAGTACTTC
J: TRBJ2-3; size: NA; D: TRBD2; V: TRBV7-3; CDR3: CASSPTSGGISDTQYF; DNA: TGTGCCAGCAGCCCTACTAGCGGGGGGATTTCGGATACGCAGTATTTT
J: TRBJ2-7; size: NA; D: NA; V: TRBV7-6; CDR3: CASSLGEAYEQHF; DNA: TGTGCCAGCAGCTTAGGGGAGGCCTACGAGCAGCACTTC
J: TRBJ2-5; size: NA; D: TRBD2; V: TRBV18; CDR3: CASSSGGETQYF; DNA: TGTGCCAGCTCATCGGGGGGTGAGACCCAGTACTTC
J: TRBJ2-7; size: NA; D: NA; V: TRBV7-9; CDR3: CASSASSYEQYF; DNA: TGTGCCAGCAGCGCTAGCTCCTACGAGCAGTACTTC
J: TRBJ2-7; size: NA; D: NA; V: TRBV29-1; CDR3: CSVEVSSYEQYF; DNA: TGCAGCGTTGAAGTAAGCTCCTACGAGCAGTACTTC
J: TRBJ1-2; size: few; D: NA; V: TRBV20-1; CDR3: CSARRAGAVLGGYTF; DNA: TGCAGTGCTAGAAGGGCGGGAGCGGTGTTGGGAGGCTACACCTTC
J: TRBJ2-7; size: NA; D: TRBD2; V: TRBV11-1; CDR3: CASSRGAGGPYEQYF; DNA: TGTGCCAGCAGTCGAGGAGCGGGAGGACCCTACGAGCAGTACTTC
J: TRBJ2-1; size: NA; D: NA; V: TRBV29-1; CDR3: CSVVQILGNEQFF; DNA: TGCAGCGTTGTGCAGATATTGGGGAATGAGCAGTTCTTC
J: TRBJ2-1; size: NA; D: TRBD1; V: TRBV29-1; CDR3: CSVSSGGNEQFF; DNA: TGCAGCGTAAGTTCAGGGGGCAATGAGCAGTTCTTC
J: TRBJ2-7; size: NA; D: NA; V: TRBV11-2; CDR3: CASRMTGLTYEQYF; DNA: TGTGCCAGCAGGATGACAGGATTAACCTACGAGCAGTACTTC
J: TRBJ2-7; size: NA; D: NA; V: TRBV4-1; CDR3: CASSQERTNPSYEQYF; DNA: TGCGCCAGCAGCCAAGAGCGGACTAACCCATCCTACGAGCAGTACTTC
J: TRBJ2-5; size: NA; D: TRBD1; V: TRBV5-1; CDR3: CASSLVQDRKETQYF; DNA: TGCGCCAGCAGCTTGGTCCAGGACAGGAAAGAGACCCAGTACTTC
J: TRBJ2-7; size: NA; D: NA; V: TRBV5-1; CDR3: CASSLAREGTYEQYF; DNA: TGCGCCAGCAGCTTGGCCCGAGAGGGGACCTACGAGCAGTACTTC
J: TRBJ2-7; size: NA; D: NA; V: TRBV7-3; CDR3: CASSGVGAAYEQYF; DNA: TGTGCCAGCAGCGGAGTGGGGGCCGCCTACGAGCAGTACTTC
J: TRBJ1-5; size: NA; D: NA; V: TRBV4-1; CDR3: CASSQDLANQPQHF; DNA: TGCGCCAGCAGCCAAGATCTTGCCAATCAGCCCCAGCATTTT
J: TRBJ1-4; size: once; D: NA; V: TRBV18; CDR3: CASSREGPTNEKLFF; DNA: TGTGCCAGCTCACGAGAAGGACCAACTAATGAAAAACTGTTTTTT